A selection of T cell receptor beta chains follows, all from one sample in a study of blood T cell repertoires in COVID-19. Libraries were prepared by immunoSEQ multiplex PCR; TCRdb keeps only in-frame clonotypes and omits some of them. The table lists about 210,000 clones, about four fifths of them singletons. Sequencing was performed on PBMCs or T cells enriched from blood (not recorded which). The source is a woman in her fifties or sixties with acute COVID-19. Each CDR3 is given without its conserved first and last residue. Fields, in order: CDR3 protein, V gene, J gene.

ASSQGLTGELF	TRBV3-1/TRBV3-2	TRBJ2-2
ASSIKQGDTQY	TRBV5-1	TRBJ2-3
ASSTTGTVNTEAF	TRBV18	TRBJ1-1
ASSSGSGEKLF	TRBV7-3	TRBJ1-4
ASSIGGFTDTQY	TRBV19	TRBJ2-3
ASSVGTVYYGYT	TRBV9	TRBJ1-2
ASSLTSGSHYEQY	TRBV5-1	TRBJ2-7
ASKLRGIENTEAF	TRBV7-2	TRBJ1-1
ASSPSAGAVWDNEQF	TRBV7-6	TRBJ2-1
ASSSGTGGLLGYGYT	TRBV7-9	TRBJ1-2
ASSQPDRGWEETQY	TRBV28	TRBJ2-5
ASSQDHLGGMGPEAF	TRBV4-3	TRBJ1-1
ASSSGTAHRDEQY	TRBV7-8	TRBJ2-7
ASGTSGRSYNEQF	TRBV28	TRBJ2-1
ASSPETGATDTQY	TRBV4-3	TRBJ2-3
ASSLSGAGYT	TRBV28	TRBJ1-2
ASRRQGAATNEKLF	TRBV28	TRBJ1-4
ASSTRTGGIRNTIY	TRBV3-1/TRBV3-2	TRBJ1-3
SVVSPNTGELF	TRBV29-1	TRBJ2-2
ASSPTGFGTEAF	TRBV4-1	TRBJ1-1
ASSDLYTIY	TRBV2	TRBJ1-3
ASSLRPGTGSTDTQY	TRBV5-1	TRBJ2-3
ASRGPGSGANVLT	TRBV6-5	TRBJ2-6
ASSLQGGSQETQY	TRBV28	TRBJ2-5
ASSPYVILGSYGYT	TRBV28	TRBJ1-2
ASSLLDITDTQY	TRBV27	TRBJ2-3
ASSMGGYEQY	TRBV2	TRBJ2-7
ASSQFQNTGELF	TRBV16	TRBJ2-2
ASQLRQGDADTQY	TRBV7-6	TRBJ2-3
ASSDQGMFVSPLH	TRBV6-4	TRBJ1-6
SVALGTDEQF	TRBV29-1	TRBJ2-1
ASSLGTYATDTQY	TRBV7-7	TRBJ2-3
ASSPAQRTSHGELF	TRBV5-4	TRBJ2-2
ASSVGPGRAYEREGEQY	TRBV9	TRBJ2-7
ASSFPDRVGNEQF	TRBV28	TRBJ2-1
ASSPGPGAAQETQY	TRBV4-2	TRBJ2-5
ASSRGPGTGGGETQY	TRBV7-8	TRBJ2-5
ASSLGQQGYSYEQY	TRBV13	TRBJ2-7
ASSYSHTGEQY	TRBV6-5	TRBJ2-7
ASSRTGGNEQF	TRBV19	TRBJ2-1
ASSGVGGLQPQH	TRBV28	TRBJ1-5
ASSVAGRETQY	TRBV7-9	TRBJ2-5
AISDWGGETQY	TRBV10-3	TRBJ2-3
ASSPGVDRGPYGYT	TRBV7-2	TRBJ1-2
ASRRGGTGGELF	TRBV28	TRBJ2-2